The present T cell receptor beta chain was sequenced within a study of cytomegalovirus exposure and HLA in healthy donors. Study findings and constraints: A further, later analysis showed that HLA-associated TCR beta chains (compared with equally common others) were more clonally expanded.

In regard to this clone: Its specificity is unknown.

PCR primers comprised 60 Vbeta and 13 Jbeta primers. Only in-frame clones appear in the TCRdb table, and some are missing; sequencing was by immunoSEQ multiplex PCR. The repertoire consists of 40,000 to 45,000 clones, with roughly 60% occurring once and the leading ten covering around 8.7%. V lost 7 bases, J lost 5 bases, and 17 bases lay in between. This CDR3 has 14 residues. The germline V gene encodes CDR1 LNHDA and CDR2 SQIVND (reference sequence). The sequencing input was PBMCs. The chain joins TRBV19 to TRBJ1-2; tentative D call: TRBD1 (5 bases). The receptor comes from a human donor in good health. The CDR3: CASTPKGQPYGYTF. The CDR3 DNA follows: TGTGCCAGTACCCCCAAGGGGCAGCCGTATGGCTACACCTTC.